The next 19 T cell receptor beta chains were all read from a single sample in a study of blood T cell repertoires in COVID-19. Sequencing was performed with immunoSEQ multiplex PCR; in TCRdb, only in-frame clones are kept and a portion is missing. Of some 88,000 clones listed, about 91% are singletons. Sequenced: peripheral blood. Receptors originate from a human donor with active COVID-19. The donor label of this sample is uncertain.

This sequence joins TRBV28 and TRBJ2-4; 7 bases map to TRBD2. V gave up 4 bases and J gave up 8 bases; unmatched junction bases: 11. The CDR3 contains 15 residues. Looked up from germline, CDR1 is MDHEN and CDR2 is SYDVKM. The CDR3 protein is CASSSAGEGRDIQYF. The CDR3 coding sequence is TGTGCCAGCAGTTCCGCCGGGGAGGGGCGGGACATTCAGTACTTC.

This chain links TRBV5-1 with TRBJ2-5, with TRBD1 identical over 8 bases. CDR3 size: 15 residues. With V trimmed by 4 bases and J by 5 bases, 10 bases remained unmatched. CDR1 SGHRS and CDR2 YFSETQ come from the germline V gene. In DNA, the CDR3 is TGCGCCAGCAGCCAAGATCAGGGGGCACGGGAGACCCAGTACTTC. It yields the protein CASSQDQGARETQYF. Full variable domain (rest looked up from reference TRBV5-1 and TRBJ2-5): KAGVTQTPRYLIKTRGQQVTLSCSPISGHRSVSWYQQTPGQGLQFLFEYFSETQRNKGNFPGRFSGRQFSNSRSEMNVSTLELGDSALYLCASSQDQGARETQYFGPGTRLLVL.

The chain couples TRBV6-6 to TRBJ1-6; possibly TRBD1 for D (5 bases). The V end was cut by 10 bases, the J end by 4 bases, with 11 bases between. From germline, CDR1 is MNHNY and CDR2 SVGAGI (reference sequence). The CDR3 is 13 residues long. CDR3 in DNA: TGTGCCACCTCGGGGGGGTATAATTCACCCCTCCACTTT. Translated, it gives CATSGGYNSPLHF.

The V and J genes are TRBV28 and TRBJ1-5, with D possibly being TRBD1 (5 bases). Looked up from germline, CDR1 is MDHEN and CDR2 is SYDVKM. The CDR3 is 14 amino acids. V lost 7 bases and J lost 2, with 12 bases in between. The chain's CDR3 is CASTRPGGNQPQHF. CDR3 in DNA: TGTGCCAGCACTCGTCCGGGGGGCAATCAGCCCCAGCATTTT.

The chain carries TRBV28 and TRBJ2-7; the match to TRBD1 covers 7 bases. This CDR3 contains 16 residues. Germline V lookup: CDR1 MDHEN, CDR2 SYDVKM. Trimming removed 8 bases from V and 2 bases from J; junction bases left unmatched: 15. CDR3 in DNA: TGTGCCAGCTCTTTAAATCCGGGACAGATGACCTACGAGCAGTACTTC. Translating it yields CASSLNPGQMTYEQYF.

V gene TRBV6-2 or TRBV6-3 combines with J gene TRBJ2-2; the match to TRBD1 covers 10 bases. The ends lost 6 bases at V and 3 bases at J; junction bases unmatched: 13. The CDR3 runs 18 residues. Germline V lookup: CDR1 MNHEY, CDR2 SVGEGT. Here the CDR3 DNA reads TGTGCCAGCAGCCCTGTCCCGGGACAGGGGTTGTACACCGGGGAGCTGTTTTTT. It yields the protein CASSPVPGQGLYTGELFF.

V and J are TRBV9 and TRBJ2-5; 7 positions match TRBD2. Germline V CDR1 and CDR2: SGDLS, YYNGEE. Trimming removed 4 bases from V and 2 bases from J; junction bases left unmatched: 2. The CDR3 totals 13 residues. This CDR3 reads CASSQAGQETQYF. CDR3 nucleotide sequence: TGTGCCAGCAGCCAAGCGGGGCAAGAGACCCAGTACTTC.

This chain links TRBV5-1 with TRBJ2-7, with 7 positions matching TRBD2. The V gene's germline CDR1 is SGHRS and CDR2 YFSETQ. V was pared by 0 bases and J by 5 bases, with 5 bases of the junction left unmatched. This CDR3 has 14 amino acids. The DNA of the CDR3 is TGCGCCAGCAGCTTGGCCCGGGGGGACCACGAGCAGTACTTC. Protein product: CASSLARGDHEQYF. The full variable domain, completed using reference TRBV5-1 and TRBJ2-7, is KAGVTQTPRYLIKTRGQQVTLSCSPISGHRSVSWYQQTPGQGLQFLFEYFSETQRNKGNFPGRFSGRQFSNSRSEMNVSTLELGDSALYLCASSLARGDHEQYFGPGTRLTVT.

This clone was counted a few times. V and J are TRBV18 and TRBJ2-5; D unclear. CDR1 is KGHSH, CDR2 LQKENI, per germline. The CDR3 is 14 amino acids. The V end lost 6 bases, the J end lost 1 base, and 12 bases lay between the germline ends. The DNA of the CDR3 is TGTGCCAGCTCGCTTGACACCTTCCAAGAGACCCAGTACTTC. Translated: CASSLDTFQETQYF.

This chain joins TRBV2 and TRBJ2-5; 11 bases agree with TRBD2. Trimming removed 4 bases from V and 6 bases from J; junction bases left unmatched: 10. Germline CDR1 reads SNHLY; CDR2 reads FYNNEI. The CDR3 loop spans 16 amino acids. CDR3 sequence (DNA): TGTGCCAGCAGTGCTCTTCTAGCGGGGGGCTGGAAGACCCAGTACTTC. Amino acids: CASSALLAGGWKTQYF.

The gene calls are TRBV7-2 and TRBJ2-6, with a possible D match to TRBD2 (5 bases). CDR3 length equals 18 residues. Germline V gives CDR1 SGHTA, CDR2 FQGNSA. Between the trimmed V and J ends, which lost 3 bases and 0 bases, there was a span of 15 bases. CDR3 in amino acids: CASSFFGISGSGANVLTF. DNA for the CDR3: TGTGCCAGCAGCTTCTTCGGGATTTCGGGCTCTGGGGCCAACGTCCTGACTTTC.

The chain employs TRBV28 and TRBJ1-2; 8 bases match TRBD1. This CDR3 spans 14 amino acids. V lost 6 bases and J lost 7; bases outside the gene matches: 10. Germline lookup yields CDR1 MDHEN and CDR2 SYDVKM. The DNA for the CDR3 is TGTGCCAGCAGGTCACAGGGGGGTTCGGGTGGCTACACCTTC. Amino acids: CASRSQGGSGGYTF.

The genes are TRBV5-4 and TRBJ1-6, with D hard to call. Germline lookup yields CDR1 SGHNT and CDR2 YYREEE (reference sequence). Deletions cut 4 bases from V and 7 bases from J, with 18 bases between. The CDR3 consists of 16 residues. CDR3 sequence: CASSPPPRAGNSPLHF. The CDR3 nucleotides read TGTGCCAGCAGCCCCCCCCCTCGGGCGGGAAATTCACCCCTCCACTTT.

This clone turned up a few times. The CDR3 coding sequence is TGTGCCAGCAGTGAAGCGGGGAGGGGGGAAGACGAGCAGTACTTC. Translating it yields CASSEAGRGEDEQYF. The chain recombines TRBV2 with TRBJ2-7, with D perhaps matching TRBD2 (7 bases). CDR3 length: 15 residues. V was pared by 0 bases and J by 5 bases, with 14 bases between. The germline V gene has CDR1 SNHLY and CDR2 FYNNEI.

The chain carries TRBV29-1 and TRBJ2-3; D gene unclear. Trimming removed 4 bases at V and 3 bases at J, with 5 bases between. CDR3 length: 11 residues. CDR1 is SQVTM and CDR2 is ANQGSEA in the germline V gene. The CDR3 here is CSVGVTDTQYF. The CDR3 bases are TGCAGCGTTGGCGTAACAGATACGCAGTATTTT.

The rearrangement links TRBV7-2 to TRBJ2-3; D may be TRBD2 (6 bases). The CDR3 consists of 16 residues. V dropped 2 bases and J dropped 2 bases, with 14 bases sitting between them. From germline, CDR1 is SGHTA and CDR2 FQGNSA. The CDR3 spells CASSLHPRGFTDTQYF. The CDR3 DNA reads as TGTGCCAGCAGCTTACATCCCCGGGGGTTCACAGATACGCAGTATTTT.

The V gene is TRBV3-1 (or the pseudogene TRBV3-2), the J gene TRBJ2-4; TRBD2 matches 13 bases. The V gene's germline CDR1 is LGHDT and CDR2 YNNKEL (reference sequence). Germline trimming cut 0 bases from V and 16 bases from J; bases unmatched to any gene: 9. The CDR3 has 15 amino acids. CDR3 DNA: TGTGCCAGCAGCCAAGACACTAGCGGGGGGGCCGTCATCTACTTC. This codes for CASSQDTSGGAVIYF.

The rearrangement joins TRBV6-5 to TRBJ2-3; no clear D. Per the germline V gene, CDR1 is MNHEY and CDR2 is SVGAGI. This CDR3 contains 10 residues. Between the trimmed V and J ends, which lost 6 bases and 8 bases, there was a span of 6 bases. CDR3 in amino acids: CASRLGTQYF. CDR3 sequence (DNA): TGTGCCAGCAGACTCGGTACGCAGTATTTT.

The CDR3 sequence is CASTFGAAAEAFF. In DNA, the CDR3 is TGTGCCAGCACCTTCGGAGCCGCGGCTGAAGCTTTCTTT. The chain combines TRBV5-4 with TRBJ1-1; D remains unclear. V gave up 6 bases and J gave up 6 bases, with 15 bases separating them. CDR1 is SGHNT and CDR2 is YYREEE in the germline V gene (reference sequence). The CDR3 consists of 13 residues.